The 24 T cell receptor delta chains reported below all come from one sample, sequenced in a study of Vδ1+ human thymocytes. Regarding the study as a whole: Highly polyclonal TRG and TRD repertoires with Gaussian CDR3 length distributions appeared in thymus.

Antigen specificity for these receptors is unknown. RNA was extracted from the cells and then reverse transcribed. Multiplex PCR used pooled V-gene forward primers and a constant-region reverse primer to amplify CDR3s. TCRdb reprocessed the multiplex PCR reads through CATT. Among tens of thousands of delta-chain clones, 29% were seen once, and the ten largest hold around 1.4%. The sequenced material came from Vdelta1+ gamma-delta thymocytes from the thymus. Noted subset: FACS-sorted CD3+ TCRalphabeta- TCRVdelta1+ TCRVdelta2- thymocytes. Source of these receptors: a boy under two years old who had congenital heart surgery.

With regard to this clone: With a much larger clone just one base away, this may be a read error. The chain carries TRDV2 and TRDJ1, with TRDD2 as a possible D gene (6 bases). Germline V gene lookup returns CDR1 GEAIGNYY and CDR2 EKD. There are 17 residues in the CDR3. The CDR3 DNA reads TGTGCCTGTGACACCGGCTGGGTTCCCTCCTACACCGATAACCTCATCTTT. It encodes CACDTGWVPSYTDNLIF.

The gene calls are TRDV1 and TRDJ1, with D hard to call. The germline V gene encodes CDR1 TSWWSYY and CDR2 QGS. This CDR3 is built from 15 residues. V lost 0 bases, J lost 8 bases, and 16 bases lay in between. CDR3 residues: CALGELGIWSGKLIF. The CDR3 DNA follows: TGTGCTCTTGGGGAACTTGGAATCTGGTCCGGGAAACTCATCTTT.

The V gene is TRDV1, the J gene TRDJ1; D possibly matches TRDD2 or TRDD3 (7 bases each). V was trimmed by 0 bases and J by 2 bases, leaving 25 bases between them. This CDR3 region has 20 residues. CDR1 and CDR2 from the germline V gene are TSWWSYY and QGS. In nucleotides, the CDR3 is TGTGCTCTTGGGGAACTCCCTTCCTTCCCCTCCTGGGGGCCGACCGATAAACTCATCTTT. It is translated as CALGELPSFPSWGPTDKLIF.

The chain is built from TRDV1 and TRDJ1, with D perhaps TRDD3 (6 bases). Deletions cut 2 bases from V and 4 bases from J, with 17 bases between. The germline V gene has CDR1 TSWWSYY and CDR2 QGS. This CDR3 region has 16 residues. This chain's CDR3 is CALGEFYSGDFDKLIF. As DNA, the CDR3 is TGTGCTCTTGGGGAATTCTACTCTGGGGACTTCGATAAACTCATCTTT.

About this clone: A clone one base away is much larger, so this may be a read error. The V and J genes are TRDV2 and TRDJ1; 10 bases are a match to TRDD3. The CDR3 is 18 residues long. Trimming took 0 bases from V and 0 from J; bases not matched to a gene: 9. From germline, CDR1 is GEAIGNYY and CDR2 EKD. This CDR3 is CACDTVYWGMRYTDKLIF. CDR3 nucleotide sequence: TGTGCCTGTGACACCGTGTACTGGGGGATGCGGTACACCGATAAACTCATCTTT.

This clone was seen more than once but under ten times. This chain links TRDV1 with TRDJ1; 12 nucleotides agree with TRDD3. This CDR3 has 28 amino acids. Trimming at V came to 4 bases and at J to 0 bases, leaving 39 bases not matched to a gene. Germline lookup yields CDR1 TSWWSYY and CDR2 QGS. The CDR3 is CALGARTTSGPMYWGIPPAPCYTDKLIF. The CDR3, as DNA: TGTGCTCTTGGGGCCCGCACAACTTCCGGCCCAATGTACTGGGGGATACCCCCGGCCCCCTGTTACACCGATAAACTCATCTTT.

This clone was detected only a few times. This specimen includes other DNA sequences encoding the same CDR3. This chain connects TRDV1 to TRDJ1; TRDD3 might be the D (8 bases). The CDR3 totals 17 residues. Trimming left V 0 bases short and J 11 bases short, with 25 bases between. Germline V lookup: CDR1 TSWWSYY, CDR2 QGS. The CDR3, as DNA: TGTGCTCTTGGGGAACTAGTTCCTACGAGGGATACGGTAAATCTCATCTTT. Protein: CALGELVPTRDTVNLIF.

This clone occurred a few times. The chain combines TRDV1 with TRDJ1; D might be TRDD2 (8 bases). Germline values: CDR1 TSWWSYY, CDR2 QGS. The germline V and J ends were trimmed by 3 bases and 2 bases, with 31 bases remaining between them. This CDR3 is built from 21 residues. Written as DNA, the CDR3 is TGTGCTCTTGGGGACAAGGCCTTCCTAATCCCTGGGGGCCCCCGTACCGATAAACTCATCTTT. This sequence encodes CALGDKAFLIPGGPRTDKLIF.

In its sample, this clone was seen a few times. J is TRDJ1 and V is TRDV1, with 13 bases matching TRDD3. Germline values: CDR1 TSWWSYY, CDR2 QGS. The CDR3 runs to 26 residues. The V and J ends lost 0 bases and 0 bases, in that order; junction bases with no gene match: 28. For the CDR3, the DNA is TGTGCTCTTGGGGAACTGCCCGCCGGAGACCAGATTTACTGGGGGATACGCGGAAGGTACACCGATAAACTCATCTTT. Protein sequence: CALGELPAGDQIYWGIRGRYTDKLIF.

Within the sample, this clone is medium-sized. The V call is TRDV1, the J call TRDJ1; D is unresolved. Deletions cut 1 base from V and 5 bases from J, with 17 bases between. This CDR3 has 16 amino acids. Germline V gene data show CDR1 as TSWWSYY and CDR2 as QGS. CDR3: CALGEPASGLWDKLIF. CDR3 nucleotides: TGTGCTCTTGGGGAACCCGCCTCCGGGCTGTGGGATAAACTCATCTTT.

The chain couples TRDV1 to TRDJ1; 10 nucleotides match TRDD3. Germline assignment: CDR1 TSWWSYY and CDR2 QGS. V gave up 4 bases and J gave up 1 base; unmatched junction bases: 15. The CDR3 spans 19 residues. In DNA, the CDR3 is TGTGCTCTTGGGGCTCCTACCCTGGGGGATAAGGTTGGCACCGATAAACTCATCTTT. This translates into CALGAPTLGDKVGTDKLIF.

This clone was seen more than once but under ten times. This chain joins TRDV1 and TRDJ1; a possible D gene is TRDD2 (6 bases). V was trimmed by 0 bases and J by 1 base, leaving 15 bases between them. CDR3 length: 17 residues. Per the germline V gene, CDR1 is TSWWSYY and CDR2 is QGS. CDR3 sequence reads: CALGELPTWGFTDKLIF. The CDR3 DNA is TGTGCTCTTGGGGAACTTCCTACTTGGGGCTTCACCGATAAACTCATCTTT.

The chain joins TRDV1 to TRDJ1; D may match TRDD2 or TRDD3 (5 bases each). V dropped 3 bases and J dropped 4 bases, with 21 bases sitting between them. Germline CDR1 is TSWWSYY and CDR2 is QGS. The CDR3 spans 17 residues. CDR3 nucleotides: TGTGCTCTTGGGGACGCGAGTTCCTGCCTCGGGGGCGATAAACTCATCTTT. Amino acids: CALGDASSCLGGDKLIF.

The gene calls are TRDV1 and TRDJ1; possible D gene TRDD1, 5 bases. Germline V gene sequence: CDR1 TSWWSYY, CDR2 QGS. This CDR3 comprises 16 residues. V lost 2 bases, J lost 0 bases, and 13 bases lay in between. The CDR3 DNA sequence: TGTGCTCTTGGGGAAAATAGGCGCCCCTACACCGATAAACTCATCTTT. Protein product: CALGENRRPYTDKLIF.

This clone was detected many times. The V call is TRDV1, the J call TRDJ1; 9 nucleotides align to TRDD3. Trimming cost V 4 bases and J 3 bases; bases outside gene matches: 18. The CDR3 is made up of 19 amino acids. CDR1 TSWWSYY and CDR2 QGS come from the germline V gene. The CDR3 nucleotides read TGTGCTCTTGGGGTGCTTCCCCGCACTGGGGGAGAAGCGGCCGATAAACTCATCTTT. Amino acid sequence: CALGVLPRTGGEAADKLIF.

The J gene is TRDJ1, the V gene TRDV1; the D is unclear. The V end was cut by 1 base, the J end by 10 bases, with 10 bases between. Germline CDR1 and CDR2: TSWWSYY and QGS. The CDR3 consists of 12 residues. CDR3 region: CALGEPFNGLIF. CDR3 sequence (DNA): TGTGCTCTTGGGGAACCCTTTAACGGACTCATCTTT.

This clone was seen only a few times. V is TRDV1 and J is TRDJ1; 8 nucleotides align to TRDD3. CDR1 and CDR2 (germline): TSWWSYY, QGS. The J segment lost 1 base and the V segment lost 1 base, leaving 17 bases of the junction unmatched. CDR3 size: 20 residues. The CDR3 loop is CALGERRPTRVLGVTDKLIF. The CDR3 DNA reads TGTGCTCTTGGGGAACGGCGCCCCACGAGAGTACTGGGGGTCACCGATAAACTCATCTTT.

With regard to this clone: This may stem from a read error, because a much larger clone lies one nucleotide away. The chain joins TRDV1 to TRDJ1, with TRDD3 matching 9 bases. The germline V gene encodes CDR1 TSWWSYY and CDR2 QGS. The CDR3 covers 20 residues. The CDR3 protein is CALGELTGDTVPIYTDRLIF. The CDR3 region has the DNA TGTGCTCTTGGGGAACTTACCGGGGATACGGTTCCCATTTACACCGATAGACTCATCTTT.

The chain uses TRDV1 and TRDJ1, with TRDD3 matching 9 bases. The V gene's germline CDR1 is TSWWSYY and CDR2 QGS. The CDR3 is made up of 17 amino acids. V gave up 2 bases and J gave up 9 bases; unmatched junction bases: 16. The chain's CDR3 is CALGEEGGYRGTKELIF. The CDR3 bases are TGTGCTCTTGGGGAAGAAGGGGGATACAGAGGTACTAAAGAACTCATCTTT.

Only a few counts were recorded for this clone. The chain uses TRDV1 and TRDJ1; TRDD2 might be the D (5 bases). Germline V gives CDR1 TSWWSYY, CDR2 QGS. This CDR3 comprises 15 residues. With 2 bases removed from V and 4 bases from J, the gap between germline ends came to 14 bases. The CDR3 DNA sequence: TGTGCTCTTGGGGAATGGGTTAGTCCTAACGATAAACTCATCTTT. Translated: CALGEWVSPNDKLIF.

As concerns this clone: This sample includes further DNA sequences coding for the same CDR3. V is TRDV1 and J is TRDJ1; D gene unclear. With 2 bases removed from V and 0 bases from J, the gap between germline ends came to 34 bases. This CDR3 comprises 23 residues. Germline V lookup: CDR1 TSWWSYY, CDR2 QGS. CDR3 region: CALGEAGDGLLVIRKLYTDKLIF. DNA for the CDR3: TGTGCTCTTGGGGAAGCGGGAGACGGCCTCCTCGTAATTAGGAAGTTGTACACCGATAAACTCATCTTT.

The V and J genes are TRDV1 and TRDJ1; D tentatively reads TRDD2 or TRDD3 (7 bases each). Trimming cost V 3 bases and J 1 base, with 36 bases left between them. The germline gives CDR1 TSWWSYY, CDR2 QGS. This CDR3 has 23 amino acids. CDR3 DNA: TGTGCTCTTGGGGACCATCCCCTATTCCTACAAGGTGGGGGAGCCTGTTTCACCGATAAACTCATCTTT. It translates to CALGDHPLFLQGGGACFTDKLIF.

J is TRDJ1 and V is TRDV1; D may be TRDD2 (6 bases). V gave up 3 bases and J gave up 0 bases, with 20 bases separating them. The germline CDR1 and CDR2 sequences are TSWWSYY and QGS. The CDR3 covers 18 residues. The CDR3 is CALGDLPVLLFYTDKLIF. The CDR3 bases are TGTGCTCTTGGGGATCTTCCGGTCCTACTTTTCTACACCGATAAACTCATCTTT.

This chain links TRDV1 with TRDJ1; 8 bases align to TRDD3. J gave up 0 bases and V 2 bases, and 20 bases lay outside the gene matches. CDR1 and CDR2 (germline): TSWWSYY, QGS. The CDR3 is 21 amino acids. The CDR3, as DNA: TGTGCTCTTGGGGAAATCCCTCCTAAGGGGGGATATAGGATGTACACCGATAAACTCATCTTT. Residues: CALGEIPPKGGYRMYTDKLIF.